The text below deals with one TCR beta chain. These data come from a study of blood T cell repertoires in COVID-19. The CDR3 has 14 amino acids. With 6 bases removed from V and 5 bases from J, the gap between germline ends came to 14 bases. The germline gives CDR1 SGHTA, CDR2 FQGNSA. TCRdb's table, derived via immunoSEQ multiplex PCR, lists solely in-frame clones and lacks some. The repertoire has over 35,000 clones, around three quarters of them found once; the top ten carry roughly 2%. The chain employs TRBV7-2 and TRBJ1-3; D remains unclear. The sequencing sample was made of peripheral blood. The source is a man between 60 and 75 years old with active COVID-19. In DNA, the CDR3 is TGTGCCAGCAGGGCGGGGAGGGATCGAAACACCATATATTTT. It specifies CASRAGRDRNTIYF.